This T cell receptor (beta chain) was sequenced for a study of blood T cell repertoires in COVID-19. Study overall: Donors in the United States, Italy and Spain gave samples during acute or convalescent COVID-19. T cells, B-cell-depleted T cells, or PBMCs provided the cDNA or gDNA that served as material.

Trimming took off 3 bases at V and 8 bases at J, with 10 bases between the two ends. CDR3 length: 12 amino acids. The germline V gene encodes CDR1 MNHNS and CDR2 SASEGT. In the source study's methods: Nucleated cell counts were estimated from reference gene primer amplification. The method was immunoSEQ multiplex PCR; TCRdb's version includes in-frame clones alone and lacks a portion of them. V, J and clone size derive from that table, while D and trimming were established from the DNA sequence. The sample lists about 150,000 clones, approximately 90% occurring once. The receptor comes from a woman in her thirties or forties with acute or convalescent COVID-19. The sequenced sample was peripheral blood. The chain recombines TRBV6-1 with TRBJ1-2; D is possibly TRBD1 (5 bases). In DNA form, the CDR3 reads TGTGCCAGCAGTGACCAGGGAGGAGGCTACACCTTC. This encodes CASSDQGGGYTF.